This entry features one T cell receptor (beta chain) sequence. This entry is derived from a study of OX40 agonist ivuxolimab in advanced cancers. The wider study: The dose of intravenous ivuxolimab that patients received every 2 weeks ranged from 0.01 to 10 mg/kg.

Clones were read by immunoSEQ multiplex PCR, and TCRdb kept only the in-frame ones, dropping some. Of tens of thousands of clones in the sample, around nine tenths were seen once. CDR1 SGHNT and CDR2 YYREEE come from the germline V gene (reference sequence). The CDR3 is 16 residues long. V lost 3 bases to trimming and J lost 3 bases, with 16 bases between them. This clonotype originated in an adult with an advanced solid tumor such as melanoma, head and neck, liver or kidney cancer. The specimen comprised CD4+ or CD8+ T cells sorted from blood, sampled in a trial of the OX40 agonist ivuxolimab. This rearrangement joins TRBV5-4 to TRBJ2-4, with D perhaps given as TRBD1 or TRBD2 (6 bases each). The CDR3, as DNA: TGTGCCAGCAGCTCCATGAGGGGGGAATTCAAAAACATTCAGTACTTC. This encodes CASSSMRGEFKNIQYF.